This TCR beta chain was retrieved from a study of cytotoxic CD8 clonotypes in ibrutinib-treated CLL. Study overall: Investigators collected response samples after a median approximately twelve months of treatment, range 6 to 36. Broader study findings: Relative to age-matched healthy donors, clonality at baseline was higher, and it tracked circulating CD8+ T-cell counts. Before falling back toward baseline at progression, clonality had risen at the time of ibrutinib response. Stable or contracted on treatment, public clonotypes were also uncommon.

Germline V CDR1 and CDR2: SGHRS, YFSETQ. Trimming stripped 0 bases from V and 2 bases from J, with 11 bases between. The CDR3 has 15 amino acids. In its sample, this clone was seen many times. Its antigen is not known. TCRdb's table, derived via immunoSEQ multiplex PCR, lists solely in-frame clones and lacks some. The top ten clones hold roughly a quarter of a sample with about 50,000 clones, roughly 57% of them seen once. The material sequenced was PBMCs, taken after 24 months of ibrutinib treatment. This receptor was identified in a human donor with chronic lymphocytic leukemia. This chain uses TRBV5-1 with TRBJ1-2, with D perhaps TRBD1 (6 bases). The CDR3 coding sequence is TGCGCCAGCAGCTTGGGGACAGCTGAGAACTATGGCTACACCTTC. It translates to CASSLGTAENYGYTF.